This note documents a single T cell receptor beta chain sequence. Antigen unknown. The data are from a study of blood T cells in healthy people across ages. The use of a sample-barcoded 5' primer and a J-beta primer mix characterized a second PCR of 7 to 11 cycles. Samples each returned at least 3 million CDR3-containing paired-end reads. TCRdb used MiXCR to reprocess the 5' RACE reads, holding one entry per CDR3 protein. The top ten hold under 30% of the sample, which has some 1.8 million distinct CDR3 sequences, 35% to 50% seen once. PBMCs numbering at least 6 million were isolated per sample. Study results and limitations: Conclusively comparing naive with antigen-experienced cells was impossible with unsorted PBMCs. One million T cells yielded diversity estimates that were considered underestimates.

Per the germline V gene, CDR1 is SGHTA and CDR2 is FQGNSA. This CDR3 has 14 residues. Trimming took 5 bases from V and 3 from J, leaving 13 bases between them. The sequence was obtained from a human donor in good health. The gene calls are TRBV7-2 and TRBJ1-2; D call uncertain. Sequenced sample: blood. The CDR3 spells CASSSYSGDYGYTF. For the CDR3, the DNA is TGTGCCAGCAGCAGTTACTCCGGGGACTATGGCTACACCTTC.